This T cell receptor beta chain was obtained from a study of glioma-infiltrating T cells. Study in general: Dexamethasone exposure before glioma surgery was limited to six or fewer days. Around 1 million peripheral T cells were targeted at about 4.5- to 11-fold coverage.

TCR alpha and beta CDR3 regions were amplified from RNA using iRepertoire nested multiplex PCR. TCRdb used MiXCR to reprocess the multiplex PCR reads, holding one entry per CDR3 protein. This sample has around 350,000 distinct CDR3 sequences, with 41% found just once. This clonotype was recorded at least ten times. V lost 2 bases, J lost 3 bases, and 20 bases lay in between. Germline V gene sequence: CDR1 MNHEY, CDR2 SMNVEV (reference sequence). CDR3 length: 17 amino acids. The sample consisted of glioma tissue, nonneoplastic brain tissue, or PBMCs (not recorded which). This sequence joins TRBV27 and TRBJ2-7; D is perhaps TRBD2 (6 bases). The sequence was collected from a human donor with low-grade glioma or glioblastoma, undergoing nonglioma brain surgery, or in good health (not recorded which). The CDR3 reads CASSLISFGGLNYEQYF. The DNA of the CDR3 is TGTGCCAGCAGTTTAATTTCGTTCGGGGGACTCAACTACGAGCAGTACTTC.